Listed here is a single T cell receptor beta chain. As yet, its antigen is unknown. Germline V lookup: CDR1 SGHTA, CDR2 FQGNSA. The CDR3 contains 13 residues. The entry originates in a study of T cells expressing NK-cell markers. Study overall: Source material for TCR beta repertoires consisted of sorted CD3+CD56+NKG2C+, CD3+CD56+NKG2C- and CD3+CD56-NKG2C+ T cells. In the group of eight sequenced donors, seven were HCMV-seropositive and one was seronegative.

TCRdb re-called the 5' RACE reads and shows each CDR3 protein once, DNA omitted. In total, the table holds about 260,000 distinct CDR3 sequences. Study-level results: Once again these clonotypes came out on top in the CD3+CD56-NKG2C+ fraction of a few donors. In about 6 donors, dominant CD3+CD56+NKG2C+ clonotypes ranked among the top 10 CD8+ clonotypes.

The sample was blood T cells: a sorted CD56 or NKG2C T cell subset, CD4+ or CD8+ T cells, or bulk PBMC T cells (not recorded which). The sequence was collected from a woman aged 18-69 years in good health. V is TRBV7-2 and J is TRBJ1-1. The CDR3 sequence: CASSGSPNTEAFF.